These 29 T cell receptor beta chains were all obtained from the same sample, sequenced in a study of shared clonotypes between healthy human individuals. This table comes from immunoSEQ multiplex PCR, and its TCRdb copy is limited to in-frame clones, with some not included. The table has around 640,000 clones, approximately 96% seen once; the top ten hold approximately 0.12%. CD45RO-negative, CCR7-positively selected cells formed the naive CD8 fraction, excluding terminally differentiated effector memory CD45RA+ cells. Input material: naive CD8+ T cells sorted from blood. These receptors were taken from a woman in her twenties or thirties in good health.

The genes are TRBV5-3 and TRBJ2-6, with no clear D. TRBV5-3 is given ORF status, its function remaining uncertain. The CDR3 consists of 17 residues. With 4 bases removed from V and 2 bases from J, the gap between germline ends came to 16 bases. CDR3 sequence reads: CARSQIAGFAGANVLTF. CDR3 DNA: TGTGCCAGAAGCCAGATAGCCGGTTTCGCTGGGGCCAACGTCCTGACTTTC.

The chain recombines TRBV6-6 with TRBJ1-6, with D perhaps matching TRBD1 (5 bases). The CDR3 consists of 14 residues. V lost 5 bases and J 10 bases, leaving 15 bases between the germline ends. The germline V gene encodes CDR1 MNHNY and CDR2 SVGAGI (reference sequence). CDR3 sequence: CASSPRGGGSPLHF. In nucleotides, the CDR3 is TGTGCCAGCAGTCCCCGGGGGGGAGGGTCACCCCTCCACTTT.

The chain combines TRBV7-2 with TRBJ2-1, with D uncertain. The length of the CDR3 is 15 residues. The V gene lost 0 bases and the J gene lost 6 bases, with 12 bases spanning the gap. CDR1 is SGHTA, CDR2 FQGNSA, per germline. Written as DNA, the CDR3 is TGTGCCAGCAGCTTAGCTGGCCAGGATGGCAATGAGCAGTTCTTC. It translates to CASSLAGQDGNEQFF. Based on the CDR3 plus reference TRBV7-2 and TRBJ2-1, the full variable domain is GAGVSQSPSNKVTEKGKDVELRCDPISGHTALYWYRQSLGQGLEFLIYFQGNSAPDKSGLPSDRFSAERTGGSVSTLTIQRTQQEDSAVYLCASSLAGQDGNEQFFGPGTRLTVL.

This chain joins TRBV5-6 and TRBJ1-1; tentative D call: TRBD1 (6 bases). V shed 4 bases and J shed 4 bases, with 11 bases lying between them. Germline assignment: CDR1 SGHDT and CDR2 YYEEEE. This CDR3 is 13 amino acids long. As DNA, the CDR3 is TGTGCCAGCAGCAAACAGGGCCCCACTGAAGCTTTCTTT. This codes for CASSKQGPTEAFF.

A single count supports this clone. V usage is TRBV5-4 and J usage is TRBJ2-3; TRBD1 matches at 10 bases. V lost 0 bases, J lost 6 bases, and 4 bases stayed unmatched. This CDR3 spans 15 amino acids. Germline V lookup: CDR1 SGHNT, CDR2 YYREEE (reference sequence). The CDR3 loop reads CASSLVGTGADTQYF. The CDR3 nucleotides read TGTGCCAGCAGCTTGGTAGGGACAGGGGCGGATACGCAGTATTTT. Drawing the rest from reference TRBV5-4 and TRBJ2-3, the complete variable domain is ETGVTQSPTHLIKTRGQQVTLRCSSQSGHNTVSWYQQALGQGPQFIFQYYREEENGRGNFPPRFSGLQFPNYSSELNVNALELDDSALYLCASSLVGTGADTQYFGPGTRLTVL.

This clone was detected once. CDR3 sequence: CASSLPFLQTGWDTEAFF. The CDR3 DNA reads as TGTGCCAGCAGTTTACCATTTCTACAGACAGGGTGGGACACTGAAGCTTTCTTT. J is TRBJ1-1 and V is TRBV28; TRBD1 aligns across 7 bases. V gave up 2 bases and J gave up 3 bases; unmatched junction bases: 15. Germline values: CDR1 MDHEN, CDR2 SYDVKM. The CDR3 totals 18 residues.

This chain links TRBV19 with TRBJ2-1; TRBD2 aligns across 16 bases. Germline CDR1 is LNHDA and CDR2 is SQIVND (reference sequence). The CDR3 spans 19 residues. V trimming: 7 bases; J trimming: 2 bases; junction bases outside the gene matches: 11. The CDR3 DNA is TGTGCCAGTACGCCGGGACTAGCGGGAGGGCCGGGGACCTACAATGAGCAGTTCTTC. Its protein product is CASTPGLAGGPGTYNEQFF.

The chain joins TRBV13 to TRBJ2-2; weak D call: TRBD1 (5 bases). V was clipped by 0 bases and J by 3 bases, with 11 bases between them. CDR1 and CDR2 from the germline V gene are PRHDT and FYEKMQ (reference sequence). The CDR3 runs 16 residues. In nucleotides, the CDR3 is TGTGCCAGCAGCTTAGGCCGAGACAGCTACACCGGGGAGCTGTTTTTT. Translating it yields CASSLGRDSYTGELFF. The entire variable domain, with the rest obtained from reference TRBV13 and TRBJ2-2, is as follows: AAGVIQSPRHLIKEKRETATLKCYPIPRHDTVYWYQQGPGQDPQFLISFYEKMQSDKGSIPDRFSAQQFSDYHSELNMSSLELGDSALYFCASSLGRDSYTGELFFGEGSRLTVL.

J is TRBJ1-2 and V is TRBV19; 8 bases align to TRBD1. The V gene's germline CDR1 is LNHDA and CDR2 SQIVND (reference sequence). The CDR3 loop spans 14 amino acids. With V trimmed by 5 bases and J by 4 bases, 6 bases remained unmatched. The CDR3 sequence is CASSGRQGTYGYTF. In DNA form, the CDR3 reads TGTGCCAGTAGTGGACGACAGGGGACCTATGGCTACACCTTC.

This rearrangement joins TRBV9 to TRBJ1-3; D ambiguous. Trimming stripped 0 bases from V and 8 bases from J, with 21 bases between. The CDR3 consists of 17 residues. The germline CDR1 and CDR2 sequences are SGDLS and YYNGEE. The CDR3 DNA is TGTGCCAGCAGCGTAGATGGTGAAGTTCCCCCCGGGGACACCATATATTTT. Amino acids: CASSVDGEVPPGDTIYF.

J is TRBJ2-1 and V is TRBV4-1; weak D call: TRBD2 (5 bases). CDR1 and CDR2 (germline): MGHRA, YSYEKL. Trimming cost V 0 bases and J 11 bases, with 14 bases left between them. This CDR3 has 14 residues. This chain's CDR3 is CASSQESPGIQQFF. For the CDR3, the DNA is TGCGCCAGCAGCCAAGAATCTCCGGGGATTCAGCAGTTCTTC.

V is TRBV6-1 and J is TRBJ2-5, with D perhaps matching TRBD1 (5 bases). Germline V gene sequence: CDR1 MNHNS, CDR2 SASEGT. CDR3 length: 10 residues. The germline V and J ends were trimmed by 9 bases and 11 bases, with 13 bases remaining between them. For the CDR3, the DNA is TGTGCCAGTACCGCAGGGAAGCAGTACTTC. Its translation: CASTAGKQYF.

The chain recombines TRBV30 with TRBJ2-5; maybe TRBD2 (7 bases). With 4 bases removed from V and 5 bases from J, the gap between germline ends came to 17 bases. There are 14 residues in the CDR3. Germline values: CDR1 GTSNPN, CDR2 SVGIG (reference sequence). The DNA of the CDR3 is TGTGCCTGGACGTCCGGGGGGCCGGCGGAGACCCAGTACTTC. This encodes CAWTSGGPAETQYF.

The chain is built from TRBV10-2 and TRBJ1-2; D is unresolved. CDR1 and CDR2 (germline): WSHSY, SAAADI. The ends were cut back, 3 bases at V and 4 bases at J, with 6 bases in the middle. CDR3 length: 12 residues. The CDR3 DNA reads TGCGCCAGCAGTGAAGGGAGCTATGGCTACACCTTC. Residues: CASSEGSYGYTF.

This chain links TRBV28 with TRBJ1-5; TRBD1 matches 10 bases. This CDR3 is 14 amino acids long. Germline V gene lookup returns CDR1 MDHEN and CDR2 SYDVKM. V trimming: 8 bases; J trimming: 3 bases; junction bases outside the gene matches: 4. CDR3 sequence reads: CASGTGDNNQPQHF. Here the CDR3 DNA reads TGTGCCAGCGGGACAGGGGATAACAATCAGCCCCAGCATTTT.

CDR3 DNA: TGTGCCAGCACCTCCACGACTGAGTTCTACGAGCAGTACTTC. Its translation is CASTSTTEFYEQYF. V is TRBV7-9 and J is TRBJ2-7; no clear D. The germline V gene encodes CDR1 SEHNR and CDR2 FQNEAQ (reference sequence). Trimming took 7 bases from V and 3 from J, leaving 16 bases between them. The CDR3 has 14 residues.

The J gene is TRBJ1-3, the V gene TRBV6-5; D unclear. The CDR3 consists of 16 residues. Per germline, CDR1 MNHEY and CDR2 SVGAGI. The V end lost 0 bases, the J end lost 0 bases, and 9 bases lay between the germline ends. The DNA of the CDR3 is TGTGCCAGCAGTTACTCTGGCGGAAGCTCTGGAAACACCATATATTTT. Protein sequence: CASSYSGGSSGNTIYF.

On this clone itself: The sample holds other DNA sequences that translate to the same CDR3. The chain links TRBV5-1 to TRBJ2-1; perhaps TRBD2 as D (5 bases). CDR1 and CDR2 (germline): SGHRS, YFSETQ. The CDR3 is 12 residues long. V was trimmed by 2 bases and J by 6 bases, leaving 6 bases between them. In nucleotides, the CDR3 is TGCGCCAGCAGCTTACTAGGCAATGAGCAGTTCTTC. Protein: CASSLLGNEQFF. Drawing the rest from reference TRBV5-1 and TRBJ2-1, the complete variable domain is KAGVTQTPRYLIKTRGQQVTLSCSPISGHRSVSWYQQTPGQGLQFLFEYFSETQRNKGNFPGRFSGRQFSNSRSEMNVSTLELGDSALYLCASSLLGNEQFFGPGTRLTVL.

The CDR3, as DNA: TGTGCCAGCAGCTTGGCCACCGGGGGCGACTACAATGAGCAGTTCTTC. It encodes CASSLATGGDYNEQFF. The V and J genes are TRBV5-6 and TRBJ2-1, with D tentatively TRBD1 or TRBD2 (6 bases each). Germline lookup yields CDR1 SGHDT and CDR2 YYEEEE. V lost 0 bases and J lost 3, with 13 bases in between. The CDR3 consists of 16 residues.

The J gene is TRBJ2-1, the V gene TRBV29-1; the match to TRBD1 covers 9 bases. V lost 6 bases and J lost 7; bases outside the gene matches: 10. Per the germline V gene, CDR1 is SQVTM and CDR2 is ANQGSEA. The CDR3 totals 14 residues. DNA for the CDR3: TGCAGCGTGGAGGGCGGGACAGGGATTAATGAGCAGTTCTTC. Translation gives CSVEGGTGINEQFF.

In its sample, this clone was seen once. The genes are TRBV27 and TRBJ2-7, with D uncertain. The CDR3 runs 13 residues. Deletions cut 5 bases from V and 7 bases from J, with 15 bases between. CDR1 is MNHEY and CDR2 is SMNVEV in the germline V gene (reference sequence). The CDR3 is CASSPWVLQEQYF. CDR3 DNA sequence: TGTGCCAGCAGTCCCTGGGTCCTCCAAGAGCAGTACTTC.

The CDR3 DNA sequence: TGTGCCAGCAAACACTGGGAGGCGAGGAACACTGAAGCTTTCTTT. This encodes CASKHWEARNTEAFF. The rearrangement uses TRBV7-8 and TRBJ1-1; D uncertain. Germline lookup yields CDR1 SGHVS and CDR2 FQNEAQ. The CDR3 extends over 15 amino acids. Trimming took off 7 bases at V and 1 base at J, with 16 bases between the two ends.

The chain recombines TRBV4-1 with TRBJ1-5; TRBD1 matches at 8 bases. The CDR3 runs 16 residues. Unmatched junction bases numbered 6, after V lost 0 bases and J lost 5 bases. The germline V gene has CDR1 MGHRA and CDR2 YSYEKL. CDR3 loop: CASSQDGDRGYQPQHF. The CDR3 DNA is TGCGCCAGCAGCCAAGATGGCGACAGGGGATATCAGCCCCAGCATTTT.

CDR3 amino acids: CASRDRTGGAYEQYF. The CDR3 DNA follows: TGTGCCAGCAGGGACAGGACAGGGGGCGCCTACGAGCAGTACTTC. The chain uses TRBV2 and TRBJ2-7; 11 bases fit TRBD1. This CDR3 region has 15 residues. From germline, CDR1 is SNHLY and CDR2 FYNNEI. With V trimmed by 6 bases and J by 2 bases, 6 bases remained unmatched.

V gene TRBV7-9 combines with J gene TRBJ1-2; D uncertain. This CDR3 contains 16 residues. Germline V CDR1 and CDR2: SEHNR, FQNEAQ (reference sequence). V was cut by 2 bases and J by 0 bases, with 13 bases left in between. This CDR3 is CASSLPPSRANYGYTF. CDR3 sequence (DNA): TGTGCCAGCAGCTTACCGCCATCCCGAGCTAACTATGGCTACACCTTC.

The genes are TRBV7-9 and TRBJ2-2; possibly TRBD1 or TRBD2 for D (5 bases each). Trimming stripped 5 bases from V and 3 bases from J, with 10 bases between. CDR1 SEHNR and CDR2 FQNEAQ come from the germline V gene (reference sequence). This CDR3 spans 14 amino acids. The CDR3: CASSPGTYTGELFF. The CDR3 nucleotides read TGTGCCAGCAGCCCCGGGACGTACACCGGGGAGCTGTTTTTT.

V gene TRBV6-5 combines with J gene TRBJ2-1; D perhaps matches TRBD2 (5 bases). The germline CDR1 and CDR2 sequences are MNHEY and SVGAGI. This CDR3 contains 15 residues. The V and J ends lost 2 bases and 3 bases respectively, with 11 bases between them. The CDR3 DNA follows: TGTGCCAGCAGTTACATGATAGACTACTACAATGAGCAGTTCTTC. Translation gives CASSYMIDYYNEQFF.

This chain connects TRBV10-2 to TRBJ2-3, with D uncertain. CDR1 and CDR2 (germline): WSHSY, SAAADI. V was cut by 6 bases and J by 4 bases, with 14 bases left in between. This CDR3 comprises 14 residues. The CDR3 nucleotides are TGCGCCAGCAGCGGATTAAGGGTCGCAGATACGCAGTATTTT. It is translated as CASSGLRVADTQYF.

This CDR3 is CAIAGVTNTEAFF. The CDR3 bases are TGTGCCATCGCTGGGGTAACGAACACTGAAGCTTTCTTT. The J gene is TRBJ1-1, the V gene TRBV10-3, with D uncertain. CDR1 ENHRY and CDR2 SYGVKD come from the germline V gene. V lost 8 bases and J 1 base, leaving 11 bases between the germline ends. CDR3 length equals 13 residues.